The clone carrying this TCR beta chain has only one observation. Its antigen is undetermined. Each replicate PCR on the sorted subsets used 200 to 250 ng DNA (approximately 33,000 T cell genomes). Libraries were prepared by immunoSEQ multiplex PCR; TCRdb keeps only in-frame clonotypes and omits some of them. The sample contains about 2,500,000 clones, roughly 92% of which appear only once. This record comes from a study of shared clonotypes between healthy human individuals. Looking at the study overall: Three plates each covered CD4 naive and memory; CD8 naive two, CD8 memory one. Broader study findings: Estimated richness values were generally larger in naive subsets than in memory subsets.

There are 14 residues in the CDR3. The germline CDR1 and CDR2 sequences are LGHNA and YSLEER. The ends were cut back, 0 bases at V and 4 bases at J, with 9 bases in the middle. CD45RA+ naive and CD45RA-negative memory subsets were separated from CD4+ cells. The TCR originated in a man aged 18 to 30 in good health. This chain joins TRBV4-3 and TRBJ2-5; D is uncertain. Input material: naive CD4+ T cells sorted from blood. Described subset: CD45RA+ positively selected. CDR3 nucleotide sequence: TGCGCCAGCAGCCAAGATCAGAGCACAGAGACCCAGTACTTC. It yields the protein CASSQDQSTETQYF.